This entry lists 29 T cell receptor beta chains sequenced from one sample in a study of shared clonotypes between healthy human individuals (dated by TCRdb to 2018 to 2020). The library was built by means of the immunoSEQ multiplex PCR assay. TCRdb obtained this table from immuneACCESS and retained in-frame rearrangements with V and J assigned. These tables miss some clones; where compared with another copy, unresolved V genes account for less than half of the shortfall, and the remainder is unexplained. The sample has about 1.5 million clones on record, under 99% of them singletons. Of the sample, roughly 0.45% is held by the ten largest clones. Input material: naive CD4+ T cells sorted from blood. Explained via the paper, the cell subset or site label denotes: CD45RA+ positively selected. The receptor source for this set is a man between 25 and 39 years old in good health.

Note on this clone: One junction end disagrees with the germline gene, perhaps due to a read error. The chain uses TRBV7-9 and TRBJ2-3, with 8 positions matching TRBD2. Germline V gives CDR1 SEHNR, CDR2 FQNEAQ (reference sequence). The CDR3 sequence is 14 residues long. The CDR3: CASSLGEREPYRHF. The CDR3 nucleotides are TGTGCCAGCAGCCTAGGAGAGCGGGAGCCGTACAGGCATTTT.

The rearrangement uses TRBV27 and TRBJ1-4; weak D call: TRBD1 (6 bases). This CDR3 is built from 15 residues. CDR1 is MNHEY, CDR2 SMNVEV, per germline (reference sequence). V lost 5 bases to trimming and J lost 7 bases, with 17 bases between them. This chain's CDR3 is CASSLRWGAGEKLFF. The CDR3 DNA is TGTGCCAGCAGTCTCAGGTGGGGGGCAGGTGAAAAACTGTTTTTT.

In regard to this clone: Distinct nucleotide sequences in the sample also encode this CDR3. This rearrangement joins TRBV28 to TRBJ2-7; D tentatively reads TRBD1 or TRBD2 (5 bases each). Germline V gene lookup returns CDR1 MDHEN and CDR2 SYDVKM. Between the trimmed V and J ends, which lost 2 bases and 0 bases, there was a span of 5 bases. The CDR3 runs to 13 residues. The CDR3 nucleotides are TGTGCCAGCAGTTTAGGGGGCTCCTACGAGCAGTACTTC. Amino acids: CASSLGGSYEQYF.

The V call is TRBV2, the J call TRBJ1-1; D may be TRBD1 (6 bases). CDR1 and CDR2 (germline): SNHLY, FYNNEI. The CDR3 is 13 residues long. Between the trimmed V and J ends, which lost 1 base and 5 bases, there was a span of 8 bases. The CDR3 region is CASSEEGQTEAFF. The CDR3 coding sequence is TGTGCCAGCAGTGAAGAGGGACAAACTGAAGCTTTCTTT.

The CDR3 is CASSQDDPGELFF. The CDR3 DNA is TGTGCCAGCAGCCAAGATGACCCCGGGGAGCTGTTTTTT. The chain links TRBV4-2 to TRBJ2-2; D gene ambiguous. The CDR3 is 13 amino acids. The V end was cut by 0 bases, the J end by 6 bases, with 5 bases between. Germline V gene data show CDR1 as LGHNA and CDR2 as YNFKEQ.

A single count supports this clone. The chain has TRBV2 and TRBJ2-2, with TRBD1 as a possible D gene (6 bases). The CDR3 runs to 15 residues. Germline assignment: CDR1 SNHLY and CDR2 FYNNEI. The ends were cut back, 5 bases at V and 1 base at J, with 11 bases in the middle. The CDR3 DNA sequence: TGTGCCAGCAGTCACAGGGAGATGAACACCGGGGAGCTGTTTTTT. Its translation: CASSHREMNTGELFF.

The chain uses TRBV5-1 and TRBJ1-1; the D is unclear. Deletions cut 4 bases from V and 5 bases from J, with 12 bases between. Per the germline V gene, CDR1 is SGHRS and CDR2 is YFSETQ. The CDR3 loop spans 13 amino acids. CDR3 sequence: CASSLSGRTEAFF. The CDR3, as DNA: TGCGCCAGCAGCCTGAGTGGTCGGACTGAAGCTTTCTTT.

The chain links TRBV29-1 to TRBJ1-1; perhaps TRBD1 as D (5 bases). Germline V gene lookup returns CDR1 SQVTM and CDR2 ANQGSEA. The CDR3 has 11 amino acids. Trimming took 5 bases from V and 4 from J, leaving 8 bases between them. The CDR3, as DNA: TGCAGCGTTTTTGGGGGCACTGAAGCTTTCTTT. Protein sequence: CSVFGGTEAFF.

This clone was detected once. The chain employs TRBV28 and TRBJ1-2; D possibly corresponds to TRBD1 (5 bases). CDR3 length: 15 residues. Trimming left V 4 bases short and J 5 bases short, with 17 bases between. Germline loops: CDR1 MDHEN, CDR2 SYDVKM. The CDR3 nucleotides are TGTGCCAGCAGTTACGGGGGGGAGAGTCGGTATGGCTACACCTTC. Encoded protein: CASSYGGESRYGYTF.

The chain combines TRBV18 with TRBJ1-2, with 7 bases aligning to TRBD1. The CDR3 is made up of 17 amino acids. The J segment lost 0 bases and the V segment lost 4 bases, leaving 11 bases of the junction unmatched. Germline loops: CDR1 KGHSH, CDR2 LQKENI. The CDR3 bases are TGTGCCAGCTCACTAACTCCAACAGGGGATACTAACTATGGCTACACCTTC. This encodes CASSLTPTGDTNYGYTF.

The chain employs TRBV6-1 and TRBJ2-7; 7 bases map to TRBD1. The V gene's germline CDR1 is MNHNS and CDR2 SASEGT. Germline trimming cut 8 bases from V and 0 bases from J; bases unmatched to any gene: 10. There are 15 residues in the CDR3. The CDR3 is CASWDSDTSSYEQYF. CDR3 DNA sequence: TGTGCCAGCTGGGACAGCGATACTAGCTCCTACGAGCAGTACTTC.

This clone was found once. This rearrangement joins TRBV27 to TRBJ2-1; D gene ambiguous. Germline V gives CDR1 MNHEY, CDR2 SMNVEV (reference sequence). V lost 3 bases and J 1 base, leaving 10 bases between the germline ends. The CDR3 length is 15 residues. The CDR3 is CASSLPRVSYNEQFF. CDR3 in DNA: TGTGCCAGCAGTTTGCCCAGAGTGTCCTACAATGAGCAGTTCTTC.

The CDR3 DNA sequence: TGTGCCAGCATGGGACTTATAATCTATGAGCAGTTCTTC. It encodes CASMGLIIYEQFF. The chain combines TRBV28 with TRBJ2-1; a weak D match, TRBD2 (6 bases). CDR3 size: 13 residues. Looked up from germline, CDR1 is MDHEN and CDR2 is SYDVKM. The germline V and J ends were trimmed by 7 bases and 8 bases, with 15 bases remaining between them. The variable domain in full, with the rest retrieved from reference TRBV28 and TRBJ2-1, is DVKVTQSSRYLVKRTGEKVFLECVQDMDHENMFWYRQDPGLGLRLIYFSYDVKMKEKGDIPEGYSVSREKKERFSLILESASTNQTSMYLCASMGLIIYEQFFGPGTRLTVL.

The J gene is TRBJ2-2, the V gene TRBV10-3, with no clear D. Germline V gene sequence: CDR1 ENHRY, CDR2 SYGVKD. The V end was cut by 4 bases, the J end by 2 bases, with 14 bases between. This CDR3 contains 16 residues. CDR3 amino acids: CAISGAQTSNTGELFF. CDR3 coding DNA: TGTGCCATCAGTGGGGCCCAAACGAGCAACACCGGGGAGCTGTTTTTT.

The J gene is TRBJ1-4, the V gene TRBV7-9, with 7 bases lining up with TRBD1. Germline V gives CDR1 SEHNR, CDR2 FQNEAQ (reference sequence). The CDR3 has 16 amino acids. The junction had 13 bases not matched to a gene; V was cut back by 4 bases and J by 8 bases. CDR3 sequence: CASSSTREGAKEKLFF. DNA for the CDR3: TGTGCCAGCAGCTCGACCCGGGAGGGGGCGAAGGAAAAACTGTTTTTT.

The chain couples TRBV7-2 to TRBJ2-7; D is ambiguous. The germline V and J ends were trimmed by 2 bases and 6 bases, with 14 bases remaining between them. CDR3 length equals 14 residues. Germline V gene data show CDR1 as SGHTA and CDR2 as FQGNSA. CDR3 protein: CASSLRTPKSEQYF. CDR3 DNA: TGTGCCAGCAGCTTAAGAACTCCGAAGAGCGAGCAGTACTTC.

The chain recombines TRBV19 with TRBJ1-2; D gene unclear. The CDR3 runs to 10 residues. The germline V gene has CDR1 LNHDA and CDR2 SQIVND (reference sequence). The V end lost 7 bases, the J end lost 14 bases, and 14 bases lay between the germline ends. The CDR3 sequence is CASNEETPTF. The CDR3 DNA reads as TGTGCCAGTAACGAGGAGACACCAACCTTC.

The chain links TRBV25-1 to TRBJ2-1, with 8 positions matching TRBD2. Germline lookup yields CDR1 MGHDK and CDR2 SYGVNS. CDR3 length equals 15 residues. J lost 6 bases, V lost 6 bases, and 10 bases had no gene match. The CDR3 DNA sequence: TGTGCCAGCAGCCCCTTACGGGAGGGCCTCAATGAGCAGTTCTTC. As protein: CASSPLREGLNEQFF.

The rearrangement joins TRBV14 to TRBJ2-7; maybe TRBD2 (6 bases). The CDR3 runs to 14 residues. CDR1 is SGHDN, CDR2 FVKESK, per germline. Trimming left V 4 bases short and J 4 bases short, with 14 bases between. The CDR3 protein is CASSPRTTPYEQYF. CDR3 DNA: TGTGCCAGCAGCCCTCGGACTACACCTTACGAGCAGTACTTC.

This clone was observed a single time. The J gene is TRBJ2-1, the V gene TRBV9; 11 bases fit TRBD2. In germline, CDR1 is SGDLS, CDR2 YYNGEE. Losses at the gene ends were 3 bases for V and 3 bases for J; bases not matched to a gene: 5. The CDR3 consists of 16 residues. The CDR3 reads CASSAIAGGVYNEQFF. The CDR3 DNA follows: TGTGCCAGCAGCGCAATAGCGGGAGGGGTCTACAATGAGCAGTTCTTC.

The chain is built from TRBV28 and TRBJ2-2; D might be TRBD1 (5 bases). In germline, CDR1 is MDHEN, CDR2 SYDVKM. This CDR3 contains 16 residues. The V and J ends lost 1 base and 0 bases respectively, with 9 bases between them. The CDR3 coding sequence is TGTGCCAGCAGTTTATATCGCAGGGCGAACACCGGGGAGCTGTTTTTT. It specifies CASSLYRRANTGELFF.

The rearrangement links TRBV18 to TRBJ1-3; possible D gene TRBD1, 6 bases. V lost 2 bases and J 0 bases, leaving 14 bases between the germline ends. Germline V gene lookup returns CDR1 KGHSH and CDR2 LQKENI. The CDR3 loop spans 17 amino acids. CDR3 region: CASSPTQGTYSGNTIYF. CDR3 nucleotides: TGTGCCAGCTCACCAACCCAGGGGACCTACTCTGGAAACACCATATATTTT.

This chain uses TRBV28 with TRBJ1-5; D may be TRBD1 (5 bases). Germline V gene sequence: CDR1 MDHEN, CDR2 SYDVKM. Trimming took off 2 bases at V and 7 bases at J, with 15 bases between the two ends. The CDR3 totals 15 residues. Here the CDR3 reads CASSLRAPKGQPQHF. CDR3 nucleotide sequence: TGTGCCAGCAGTTTAAGAGCACCCAAGGGGCAGCCCCAGCATTTT.

The CDR3 region is CAITISGRLGYEQYF. The CDR3 DNA is TGTGCCATCACTATTAGCGGGAGGCTGGGGTACGAGCAGTACTTC. The chain links TRBV10-3 to TRBJ2-7; 10 bases line up with TRBD2. CDR3 size: 15 residues. The V segment lost 7 bases and the J segment 4 bases; nucleotides outside the gene matches: 10. The V gene's germline CDR1 is ENHRY and CDR2 SYGVKD.

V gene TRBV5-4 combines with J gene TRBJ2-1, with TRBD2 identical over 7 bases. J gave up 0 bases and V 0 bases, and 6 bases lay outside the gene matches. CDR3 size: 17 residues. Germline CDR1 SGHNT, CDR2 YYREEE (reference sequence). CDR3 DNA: TGTGCCAGCAGCTTGGGGCTAGCGGAAAGCTCCTACAATGAGCAGTTCTTC. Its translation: CASSLGLAESSYNEQFF.

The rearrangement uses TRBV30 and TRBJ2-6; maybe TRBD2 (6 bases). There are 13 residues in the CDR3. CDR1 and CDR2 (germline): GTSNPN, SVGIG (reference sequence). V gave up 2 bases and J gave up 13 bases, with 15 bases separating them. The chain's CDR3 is CAWSLGLSLVLTF. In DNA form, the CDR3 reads TGTGCCTGGAGTCTCGGACTATCCCTTGTCCTGACTTTC.

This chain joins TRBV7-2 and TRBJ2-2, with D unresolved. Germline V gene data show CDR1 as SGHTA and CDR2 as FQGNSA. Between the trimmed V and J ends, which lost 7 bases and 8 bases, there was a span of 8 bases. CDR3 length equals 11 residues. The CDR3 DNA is TGTGCCAGCACCTTCGCAGGGGAGCTGTTTTTT. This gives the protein CASTFAGELFF.

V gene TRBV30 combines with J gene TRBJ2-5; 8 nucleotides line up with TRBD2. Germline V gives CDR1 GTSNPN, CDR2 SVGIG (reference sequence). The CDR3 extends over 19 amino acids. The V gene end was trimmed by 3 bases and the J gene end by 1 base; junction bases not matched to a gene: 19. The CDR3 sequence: CAWRGLGSGSWTLQETQYF. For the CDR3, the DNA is TGTGCCTGGAGAGGCCTGGGGAGCGGGAGTTGGACCCTCCAAGAGACCCAGTACTTC.

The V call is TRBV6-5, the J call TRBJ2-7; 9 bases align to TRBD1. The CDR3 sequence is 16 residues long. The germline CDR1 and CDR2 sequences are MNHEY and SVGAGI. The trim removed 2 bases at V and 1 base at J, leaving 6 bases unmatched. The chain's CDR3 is CASSYLRGTGSYEQYF. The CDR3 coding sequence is TGTGCCAGCAGTTACCTTCGTGGGACAGGGTCCTACGAGCAGTACTTC.